This TCR beta chain was captured by sequencing in a study of cytomegalovirus exposure and HLA in healthy donors. A multiplex PCR was run with 60 Vbeta primers and 13 Jbeta primers. Authors' processing steps: It was a later analysis that counted roughly 79 million unique TCR beta chains, of which some 12 million were shared. Data came from immunoSEQ multiplex PCR; TCRdb stores just in-frame clones and leaves some out. The D gene and trimming were derived from the DNA, and the V and J assignments and clone size from that table. The sample shows some 140,000 clones, 65% to 85% of them seen only once. This CDR3 spans 15 amino acids. Trimming removed 7 bases from V and 11 bases from J; junction bases left unmatched: 8. Looked up from germline, CDR1 is SEHNR and CDR2 is FQNEAQ (reference sequence). This clone was seen more than once but under ten times.

The sample comprised PBMCs. The sequence derives from a middle-aged woman in good health and CMV-seropositive. The rearrangement links TRBV7-9 to TRBJ2-2; 15 nucleotides agree with TRBD2. The CDR3, as DNA: TGTGCCAGCACGCTAGGGACTAGCGGGAGGAATGAGCTGTTTTTT. Its translation: CASTLGTSGRNELFF.